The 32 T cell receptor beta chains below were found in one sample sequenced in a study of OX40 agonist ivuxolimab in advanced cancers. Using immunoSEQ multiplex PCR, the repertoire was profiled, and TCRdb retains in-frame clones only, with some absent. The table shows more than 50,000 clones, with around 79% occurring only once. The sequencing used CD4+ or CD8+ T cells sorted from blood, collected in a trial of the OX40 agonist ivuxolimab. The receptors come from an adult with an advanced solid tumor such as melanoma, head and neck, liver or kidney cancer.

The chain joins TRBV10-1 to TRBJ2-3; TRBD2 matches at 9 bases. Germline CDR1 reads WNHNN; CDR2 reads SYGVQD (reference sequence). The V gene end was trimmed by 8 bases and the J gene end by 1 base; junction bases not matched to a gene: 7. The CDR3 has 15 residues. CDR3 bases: TGCGCCAGCGGTCCGGGACTAGCACGCACAGATACGCAGTATTTT. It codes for CASGPGLARTDTQYF.

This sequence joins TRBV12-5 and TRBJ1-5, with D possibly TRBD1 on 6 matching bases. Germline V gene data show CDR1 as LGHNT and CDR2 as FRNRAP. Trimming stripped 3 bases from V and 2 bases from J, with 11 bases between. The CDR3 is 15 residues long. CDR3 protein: CASGFGGAGNQPQHF. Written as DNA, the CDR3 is TGTGCTAGTGGTTTCGGGGGGGCGGGCAATCAGCCCCAGCATTTT.

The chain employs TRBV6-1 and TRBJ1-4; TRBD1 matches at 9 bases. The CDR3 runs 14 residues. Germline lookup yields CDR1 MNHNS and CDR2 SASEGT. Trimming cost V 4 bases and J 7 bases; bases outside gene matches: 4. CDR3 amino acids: CASSVGQGREKLFF. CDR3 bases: TGTGCCAGCAGTGTGGGACAGGGTCGTGAAAAACTGTTTTTT.

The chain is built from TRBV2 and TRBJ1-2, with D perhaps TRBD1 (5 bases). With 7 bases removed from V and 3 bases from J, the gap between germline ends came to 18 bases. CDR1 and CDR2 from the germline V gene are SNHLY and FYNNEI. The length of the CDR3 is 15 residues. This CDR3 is CASTPQGSGDYGYTF. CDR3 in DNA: TGTGCCAGCACCCCCCAGGGCAGTGGAGACTATGGCTACACCTTC.

Here the CDR3 reads CASSRLAGVETQYF. CDR3 in DNA: TGTGCCAGCAGTAGACTAGCGGGAGTGGAGACCCAGTACTTC. The chain employs TRBV27 and TRBJ2-5; 12 bases match TRBD2. The ends lost 5 bases at V and 5 bases at J; junction bases unmatched: 3. The CDR3 length is 14 residues. The V gene's germline CDR1 is MNHEY and CDR2 SMNVEV (reference sequence).

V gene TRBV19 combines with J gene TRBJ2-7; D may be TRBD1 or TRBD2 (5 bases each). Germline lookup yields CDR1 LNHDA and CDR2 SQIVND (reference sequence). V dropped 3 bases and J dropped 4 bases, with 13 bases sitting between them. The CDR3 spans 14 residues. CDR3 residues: CASSIGTRGYEQYF. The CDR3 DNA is TGTGCCAGTAGTATCGGGACCCGCGGGTACGAGCAGTACTTC.

The CDR3 region has the DNA TGTGCCAGCAGCCGCGCGCTTTTACAAGAGACCCAGTACTTC. Amino acid sequence: CASSRALLQETQYF. The V and J genes are TRBV6-5 and TRBJ2-5; unclear D gene. The CDR3 is 14 amino acids. The germline V gene encodes CDR1 MNHEY and CDR2 SVGAGI. The V and J ends lost 6 bases and 2 bases respectively, with 13 bases between them.

In DNA form, the CDR3 reads TGTGCCAGCAGTGAACGAGGACAGCACCAAGAGACCCAGTACTTC. It encodes CASSERGQHQETQYF. This rearrangement joins TRBV2 to TRBJ2-5; maybe TRBD1 (6 bases). The CDR3 sequence is 15 residues long. Trimming took off 2 bases at V and 0 bases at J, with 10 bases between the two ends. Germline lookup yields CDR1 SNHLY and CDR2 FYNNEI.

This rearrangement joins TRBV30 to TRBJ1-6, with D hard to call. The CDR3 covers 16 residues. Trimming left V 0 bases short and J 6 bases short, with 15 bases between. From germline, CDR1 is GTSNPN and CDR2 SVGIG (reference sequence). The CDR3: CAWSVLSTFANSPLHF. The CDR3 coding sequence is TGTGCCTGGAGTGTACTTTCGACATTCGCTAATTCACCCCTCCACTTT.

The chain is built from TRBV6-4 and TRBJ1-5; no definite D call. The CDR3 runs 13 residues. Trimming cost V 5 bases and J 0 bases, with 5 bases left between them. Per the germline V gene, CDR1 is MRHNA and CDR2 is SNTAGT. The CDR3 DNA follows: TGTGCCAGCAGTCCTAATAGCAATCAGCCCCAGCATTTT. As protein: CASSPNSNQPQHF.

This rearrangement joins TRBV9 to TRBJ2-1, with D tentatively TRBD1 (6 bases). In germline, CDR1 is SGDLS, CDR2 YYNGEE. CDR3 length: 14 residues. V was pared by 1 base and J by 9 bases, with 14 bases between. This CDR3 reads CASSVRDNQVEQFF. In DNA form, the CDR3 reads TGTGCCAGCAGCGTAAGGGACAACCAAGTTGAGCAGTTCTTC. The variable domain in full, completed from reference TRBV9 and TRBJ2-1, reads DSGVTQTPKHLITATGQRVTLRCSPRSGDLSVYWYQQSLDQGLQFLIQYYNGEERAKGNILERFSAQQFPDLHSELNLSSLELGDSALYFCASSVRDNQVEQFFGPGTRLTVL.

CDR3 loop: CASSFSAGGSGGETQYF. Here the CDR3 DNA reads TGTGCCAGCAGTTTTTCAGCGGGAGGGTCTGGCGGAGAGACCCAGTACTTC. The chain combines TRBV28 with TRBJ2-5, with 10 bases matching TRBD2. The CDR3 covers 17 residues. The trim removed 3 bases at V and 4 bases at J, leaving 11 bases unmatched. CDR1 MDHEN and CDR2 SYDVKM come from the germline V gene. Full variable domain (rest looked up from reference TRBV28 and TRBJ2-5): DVKVTQSSRYLVKRTGEKVFLECVQDMDHENMFWYRQDPGLGLRLIYFSYDVKMKEKGDIPEGYSVSREKKERFSLILESASTNQTSMYLCASSFSAGGSGGETQYFGPGTRLLVL.

The CDR3 loop reads CASTYFRGGDQPQHF. The CDR3 DNA reads as TGTGCCAGCACGTACTTTCGCGGGGGAGATCAGCCCCAGCATTTT. The V and J genes are TRBV5-6 and TRBJ1-5; perhaps TRBD1 as D (5 bases). Trimming removed 6 bases at V and 5 bases at J, with 18 bases between. CDR1 and CDR2 (germline): SGHDT, YYEEEE. CDR3 length equals 15 residues.

The chain's CDR3 is CASSSGRADYEQYF. Here the CDR3 DNA reads TGTGCCAGCAGTTCGGGACGAGCTGACTACGAGCAGTACTTC. The V and J genes are TRBV6-1 and TRBJ2-5; D might be TRBD1 or TRBD2, each matching 5 bases. The J call is uncertain, as TRBJ2-7 better fits the DNA end. CDR3 length equals 14 residues. Per the germline V gene, CDR1 is MNHNS and CDR2 is SASEGT.

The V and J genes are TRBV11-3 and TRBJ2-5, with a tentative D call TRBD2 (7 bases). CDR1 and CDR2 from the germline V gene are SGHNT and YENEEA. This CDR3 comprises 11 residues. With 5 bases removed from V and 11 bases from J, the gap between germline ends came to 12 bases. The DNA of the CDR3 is TGTGCCAGCAGCCGAGGGGGGGAGCAGTACTTC. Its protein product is CASSRGGEQYF.

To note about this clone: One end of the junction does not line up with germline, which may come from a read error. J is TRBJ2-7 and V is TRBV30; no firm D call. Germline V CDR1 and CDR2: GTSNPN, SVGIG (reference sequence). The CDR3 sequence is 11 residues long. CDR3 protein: CACFAYGHLDF. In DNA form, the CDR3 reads TGTGCCTGCTTCGCTTATGGGCACTTAGACTTC.

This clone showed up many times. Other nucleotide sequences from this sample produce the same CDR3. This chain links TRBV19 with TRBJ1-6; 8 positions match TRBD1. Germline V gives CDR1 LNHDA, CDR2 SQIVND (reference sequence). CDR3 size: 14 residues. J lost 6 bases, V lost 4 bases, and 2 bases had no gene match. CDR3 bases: TGTGCCAGTAGTACTACAGGGGGTAATTCACCCCTCCACTTT. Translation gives CASSTTGGNSPLHF.

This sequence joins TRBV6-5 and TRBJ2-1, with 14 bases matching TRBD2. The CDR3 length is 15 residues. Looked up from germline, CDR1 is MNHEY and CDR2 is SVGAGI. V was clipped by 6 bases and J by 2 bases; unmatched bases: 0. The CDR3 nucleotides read TGTGCCAGCAGGGGACTAGCGGGGGCCTACAATGAGCAGTTCTTC. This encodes CASRGLAGAYNEQFF.

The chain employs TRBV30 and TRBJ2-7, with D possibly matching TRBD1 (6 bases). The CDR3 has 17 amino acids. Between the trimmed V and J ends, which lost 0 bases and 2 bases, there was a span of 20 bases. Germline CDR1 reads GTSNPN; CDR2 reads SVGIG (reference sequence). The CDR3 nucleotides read TGTGCCTGGAGTGTAGAGCGAACGGGACAAGGGGCCTACGAGCAGTACTTC. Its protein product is CAWSVERTGQGAYEQYF.

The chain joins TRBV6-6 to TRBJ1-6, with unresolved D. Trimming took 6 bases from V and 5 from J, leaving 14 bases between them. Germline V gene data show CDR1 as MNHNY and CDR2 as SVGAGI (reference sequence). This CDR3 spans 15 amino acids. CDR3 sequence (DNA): TGTGCCAGCAGAACTGGGTCCGAGCATAATTCACCCCTCCACTTT. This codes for CASRTGSEHNSPLHF.

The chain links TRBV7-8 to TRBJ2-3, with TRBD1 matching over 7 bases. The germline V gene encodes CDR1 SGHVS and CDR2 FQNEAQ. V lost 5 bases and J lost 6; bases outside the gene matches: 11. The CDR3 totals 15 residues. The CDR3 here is CASSVRQGEVDTQYF. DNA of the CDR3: TGTGCCAGCAGCGTCCGACAGGGAGAAGTTGATACGCAGTATTTT.

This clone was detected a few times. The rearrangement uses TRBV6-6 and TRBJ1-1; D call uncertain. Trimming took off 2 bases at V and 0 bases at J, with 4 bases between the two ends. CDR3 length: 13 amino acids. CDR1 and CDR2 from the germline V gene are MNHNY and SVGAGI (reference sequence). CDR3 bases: TGTGCCAGCAGTTACAGGGTGAACACTGAAGCTTTCTTT. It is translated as CASSYRVNTEAFF.

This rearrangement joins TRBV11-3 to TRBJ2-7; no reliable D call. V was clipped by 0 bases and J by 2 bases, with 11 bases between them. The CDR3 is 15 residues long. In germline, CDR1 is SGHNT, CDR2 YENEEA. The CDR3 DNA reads TGTGCCAGCAGCTTAGATCCTCAGGAAACCTACGAGCAGTACTTC. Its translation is CASSLDPQETYEQYF.

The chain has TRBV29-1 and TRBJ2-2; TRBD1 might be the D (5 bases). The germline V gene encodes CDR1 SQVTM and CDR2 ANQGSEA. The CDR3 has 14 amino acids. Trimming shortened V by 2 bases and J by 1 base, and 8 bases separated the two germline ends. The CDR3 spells CSVERQKNTGELFF. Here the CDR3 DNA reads TGCAGCGTTGAAAGACAGAAGAACACCGGGGAGCTGTTTTTT.

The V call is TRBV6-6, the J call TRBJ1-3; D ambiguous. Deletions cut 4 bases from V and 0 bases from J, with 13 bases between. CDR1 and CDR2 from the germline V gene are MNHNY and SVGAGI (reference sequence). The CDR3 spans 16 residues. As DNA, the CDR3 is TGTGCCAGCAGTTCCCTCAGACTCTTCTCTGGAAACACCATATATTTT. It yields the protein CASSSLRLFSGNTIYF.

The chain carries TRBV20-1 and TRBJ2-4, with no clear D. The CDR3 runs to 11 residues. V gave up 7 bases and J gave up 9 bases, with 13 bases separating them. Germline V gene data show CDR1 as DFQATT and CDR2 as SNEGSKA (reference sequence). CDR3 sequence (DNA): TGCAGTGGGATCGGCGAAACCATTCAGTACTTC. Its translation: CSGIGETIQYF.

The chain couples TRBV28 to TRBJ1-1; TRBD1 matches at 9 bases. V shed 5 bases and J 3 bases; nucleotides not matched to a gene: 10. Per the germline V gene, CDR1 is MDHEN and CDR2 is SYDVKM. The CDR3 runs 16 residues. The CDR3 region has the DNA TGTGCCAGCAGTGCCTCGATCGGGACAGGGTACACTGAAGCTTTCTTT. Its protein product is CASSASIGTGYTEAFF.

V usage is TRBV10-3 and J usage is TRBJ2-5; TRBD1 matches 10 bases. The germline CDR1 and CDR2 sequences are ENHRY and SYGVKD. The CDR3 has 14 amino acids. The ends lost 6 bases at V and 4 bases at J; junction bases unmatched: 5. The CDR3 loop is CAISGRTGGETQYF. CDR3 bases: TGTGCCATCAGCGGCCGGACAGGGGGAGAGACCCAGTACTTC.

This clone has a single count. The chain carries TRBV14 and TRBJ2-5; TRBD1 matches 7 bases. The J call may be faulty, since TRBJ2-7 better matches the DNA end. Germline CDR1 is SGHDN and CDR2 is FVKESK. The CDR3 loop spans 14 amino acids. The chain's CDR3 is CASSRYRGAYEQYF. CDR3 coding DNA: TGTGCCAGCAGCCGATACAGGGGTGCCTACGAGCAGTACTTC.

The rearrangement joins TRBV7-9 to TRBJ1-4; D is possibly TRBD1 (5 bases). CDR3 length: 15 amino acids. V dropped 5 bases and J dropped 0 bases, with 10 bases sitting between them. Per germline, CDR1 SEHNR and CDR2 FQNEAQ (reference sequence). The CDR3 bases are TGTGCCAGCAGCGAGGGGAGCTCAACTAATGAAAAACTGTTTTTT. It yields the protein CASSEGSSTNEKLFF.

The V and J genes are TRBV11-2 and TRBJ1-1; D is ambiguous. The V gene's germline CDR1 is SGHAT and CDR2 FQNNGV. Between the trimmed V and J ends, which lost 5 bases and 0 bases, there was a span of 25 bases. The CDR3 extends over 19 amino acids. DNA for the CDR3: TGTGCCAGCAGCGACAAAGGCCGGTGGCCCCCGGCTGTGAACACTGAAGCTTTCTTT. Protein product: CASSDKGRWPPAVNTEAFF.

Written as DNA, the CDR3 is TGTGCCAGCAGCTTATCCGGGGAAAAACTGTTTTTT. This sequence encodes CASSLSGEKLFF. The chain couples TRBV7-9 to TRBJ1-4; D remains ambiguous. V lost 2 bases to trimming and J lost 8 bases, with 6 bases between them. The CDR3 covers 12 residues. CDR1 and CDR2 (germline): SEHNR, FQNEAQ (reference sequence).